The clone carrying this TCR beta chain came up many times. Antigen unknown. The data were obtained in a study of T-cell reconstitution after alpha-beta-depleted transplantation in children. V was shortened by 7 bases and J by 3 bases, with 12 bases between the two germline ends. Germline-derived CDR1 and CDR2 are MDHEN and SYDVKM. The CDR3 has 13 residues. The TCRbeta library incorporated unique molecular identifiers. Via MiXCR, TCRdb re-called the PCR reads, giving one row per CDR3 protein. In the table there are 500,000 to 650,000 distinct CDR3 sequences, under 15% of which are singletons. Overall study findings and caveats: After one year, T-cell counts and TCRbeta diversity mostly came from new T cells. Approximately two months post-transplant, alpha-beta T cells reportedly originated from several hundred expanded graft clones.

Sequenced here: PBMCs, mostly from graft donor cells, sampled 360 days after TCRalphabeta/CD19-depleted stem cell transplant. The receptor was derived from a male patient aged 10-17 years who had a stem cell transplant for acute myeloid leukemia, so the T cells may come from the graft donor. The chain recombines TRBV28 with TRBJ1-1, with D perhaps TRBD1 (6 bases). CDR3 in amino acids: CASTPRGYTEAFF. The CDR3 bases are TGTGCCAGCACTCCGAGGGGGTACACTGAAGCTTTCTTT.